This passage covers 23 T cell receptor beta chains from one sample sequenced in a study of blood T cell repertoires in COVID-19. The method was immunoSEQ multiplex PCR; TCRdb's version includes in-frame clones alone and lacks a portion of them. Of about 130,000 clones in the sample, approximately 80% were seen once. Input material: peripheral blood. Source of these receptors: a woman aged 55-70 years with acute or convalescent COVID-19.

In this sample, this clone turned up a few times. J is TRBJ1-1 and V is TRBV2, with TRBD1 as a possible D gene (6 bases). The CDR3 extends over 13 amino acids. The germline V and J ends were trimmed by 6 bases and 1 base, with 9 bases remaining between them. From germline, CDR1 is SNHLY and CDR2 FYNNEI. The DNA of the CDR3 is TGTGCCAGCAGCAGGGGACGGAACACTGAAGCTTTCTTT. Translating it yields CASSRGRNTEAFF.

The rearrangement uses TRBV4-1 and TRBJ1-1, with 7 positions matching TRBD1. Looked up from germline, CDR1 is MGHRA and CDR2 is YSYEKL. CDR3 length: 16 amino acids. J gave up 0 bases and V 3 bases, and 7 bases lay outside the gene matches. DNA of the CDR3: TGCGCCAGCAGCCACTCTTGGACAGGAGTGAACACTGAAGCTTTCTTT. Its protein product is CASSHSWTGVNTEAFF.

CDR3 protein: CASRDRGNYGYTF. The CDR3 coding sequence is TGTGCCAGCAGGGACAGGGGAAACTATGGCTACACCTTC. This chain joins TRBV9 and TRBJ1-2; 9 bases are a match to TRBD1. V lost 5 bases and J lost 2; bases outside the gene matches: 1. Germline-derived CDR1 and CDR2 are SGDLS and YYNGEE. The CDR3 is made up of 13 amino acids. The entire variable domain, with the rest obtained from reference TRBV9 and TRBJ1-2, is as follows: DSGVTQTPKHLITATGQRVTLRCSPRSGDLSVYWYQQSLDQGLQFLIQYYNGEERAKGNILERFSAQQFPDLHSELNLSSLELGDSALYFCASRDRGNYGYTFGSGTRLTVV.

V gene TRBV9 combines with J gene TRBJ1-1; TRBD1 agrees at 7 bases. This CDR3 has 14 amino acids. In germline, CDR1 is SGDLS, CDR2 YYNGEE. V was pared by 3 bases and J by 5 bases, with 7 bases of the junction left unmatched. The CDR3 DNA sequence: TGTGCCAGCAGCGGAGGGGGCGGTGGGACTGAAGCTTTCTTT. Residues: CASSGGGGGTEAFF.

V usage is TRBV7-9 and J usage is TRBJ2-5, with D perhaps TRBD1 (6 bases). Germline lookup yields CDR1 SEHNR and CDR2 FQNEAQ (reference sequence). The CDR3 spans 16 residues. Trimming pared 3 bases from V and 4 bases from J, leaving 18 bases between. The CDR3: CASSLGASTRGETQYF. CDR3 in DNA: TGTGCCAGCAGCTTGGGAGCTAGCACCAGGGGAGAGACCCAGTACTTC.

The chain carries TRBV10-3 and TRBJ1-1; possible D gene TRBD1, 5 bases. The V gene's germline CDR1 is ENHRY and CDR2 SYGVKD. The V end lost 6 bases, the J end lost 1 base, and 9 bases lay between the germline ends. The CDR3 covers 13 residues. The CDR3 loop reads CAIRGVPNTEAFF. The CDR3 nucleotides are TGTGCCATCAGAGGGGTCCCGAACACTGAAGCTTTCTTT.

The rearrangement uses TRBV7-9 and TRBJ1-1; no clear D. CDR1 is SEHNR and CDR2 is FQNEAQ in the germline V gene (reference sequence). Trimming removed 5 bases from V and 0 bases from J, with 16 bases in between. This CDR3 has 16 amino acids. The CDR3 loop reads CASSRGEVFLNTEAFF. In DNA, the CDR3 is TGTGCCAGCAGCCGTGGTGAGGTTTTTTTGAACACTGAAGCTTTCTTT.

The gene calls are TRBV27 and TRBJ2-3; 8 bases fit TRBD2. CDR1 is MNHEY, CDR2 SMNVEV, per germline (reference sequence). The junction had 2 bases not matched to a gene; V was cut back by 2 bases and J by 4 bases. This CDR3 spans 14 amino acids. CDR3 sequence: CASSLSGGSDTQYF. CDR3 DNA: TGTGCCAGCAGTTTAAGCGGGGGCTCAGATACGCAGTATTTT.

V gene TRBV2 combines with J gene TRBJ2-3; 9 nucleotides match TRBD2. CDR3 length: 14 amino acids. Germline V lookup: CDR1 SNHLY, CDR2 FYNNEI. V trimming: 4 bases; J trimming: 8 bases; junction bases outside the gene matches: 7. The CDR3 loop reads CASSGLAGPSTQYF. In nucleotides, the CDR3 is TGTGCCAGCAGTGGGCTAGCGGGGCCGAGTACGCAGTATTTT.

This chain connects TRBV5-4 to TRBJ1-2; no firm D call. V gave up 4 bases and J gave up 6 bases, with 10 bases separating them. The V gene's germline CDR1 is SGHNT and CDR2 YYREEE (reference sequence). This CDR3 is built from 12 residues. The CDR3 spells CASSAFSDGYTF. The CDR3 DNA follows: TGTGCCAGCAGCGCTTTCTCGGATGGCTACACCTTC.

The V and J genes are TRBV27 and TRBJ2-1; 10 bases fit TRBD1. Germline V gives CDR1 MNHEY, CDR2 SMNVEV (reference sequence). V shed 3 bases, J shed 4 bases, and the junction held 6 bases outside the gene matches. The CDR3 totals 16 residues. CDR3 sequence (DNA): TGTGCCAGCAGTTTCGTCCCGGGACAGGGGTACAATGAGCAGTTCTTC. Its protein product is CASSFVPGQGYNEQFF.

The chain joins TRBV2 to TRBJ1-6, with unresolved D. This CDR3 is built from 15 residues. Looked up from germline, CDR1 is SNHLY and CDR2 is FYNNEI. V lost 3 bases and J lost 7, with 13 bases in between. The CDR3 region has the DNA TGTGCCAGCAGTGAGGAGTCCCTAGGAAATTCACCCCTCCACTTT. This translates into CASSEESLGNSPLHF.

The V call is TRBV24-1, the J call TRBJ1-5; D is unclear. In germline, CDR1 is KGHDR, CDR2 SFDVKD. The CDR3 covers 12 residues. Trimming left V 7 bases short and J 0 bases short, with 3 bases between. The CDR3 DNA reads as TGTGCCACCAGCAATAGCAATCAGCCCCAGCATTTT. Protein: CATSNSNQPQHF.

The chain employs TRBV7-7 and TRBJ2-5, with D possibly matching TRBD2 (5 bases). Germline-derived CDR1 and CDR2 are SSHAT and FNYEAQ (reference sequence). The ends were cut back, 5 bases at V and 4 bases at J, with 11 bases in the middle. There are 13 residues in the CDR3. The CDR3, as DNA: TGTGCCAGCAGCATACTAGAGGGAGAGACCCAGTACTTC. Its translation: CASSILEGETQYF.

The V gene is TRBV3-1 (or the pseudogene TRBV3-2), the J gene TRBJ1-1; 7 bases agree with TRBD1. The trim removed 4 bases at V and 4 bases at J, leaving 9 bases unmatched. Germline V gene data show CDR1 as LGHDT and CDR2 as YNNKEL (reference sequence). This CDR3 has 15 amino acids. CDR3 nucleotide sequence: TGTGCCAGCAGCCCATGGTCAGGGGGAAGCACTGAAGCTTTCTTT. Translating gives CASSPWSGGSTEAFF.

The V gene is TRBV5-1, the J gene TRBJ1-2; 12 nucleotides agree with TRBD1. After removal of 3 bases from V and 8 bases from J, the junction contained 8 bases not matched to a gene. The CDR3 covers 15 residues. CDR1 is SGHRS and CDR2 is YFSETQ in the germline V gene. The CDR3 bases are TGCGCCAGCAGCTCTCAGGGACAGGGGGCGCAGGGCTACACCTTC. Translation: CASSSQGQGAQGYTF. The full variable domain, rest sourced from reference TRBV5-1 and TRBJ1-2, is KAGVTQTPRYLIKTRGQQVTLSCSPISGHRSVSWYQQTPGQGLQFLFEYFSETQRNKGNFPGRFSGRQFSNSRSEMNVSTLELGDSALYLCASSSQGQGAQGYTFGSGTRLTVV.

This chain links TRBV9 with TRBJ1-4, with a tentative D call TRBD1 (5 bases). Germline-derived CDR1 and CDR2 are SGDLS and YYNGEE. This CDR3 comprises 14 residues. V dropped 4 bases and J dropped 8 bases, with 15 bases sitting between them. CDR3: CASSPGPGGEKLFF. Here the CDR3 DNA reads TGTGCCAGCAGCCCTGGGCCTGGGGGGGAAAAACTGTTTTTT.

The CDR3 loop reads CASSLGDRGTTDTQYF. For the CDR3, the DNA is TGTGCCAGCAGCTTAGGTGACAGGGGAACCACAGATACGCAGTATTTT. This chain uses TRBV5-6 with TRBJ2-3, with 8 bases fitting TRBD1. Per germline, CDR1 SGHDT and CDR2 YYEEEE. Unmatched junction bases numbered 7, after V lost 2 bases and J lost 2 bases. The CDR3 covers 16 residues.

The chain links TRBV5-1 to TRBJ1-1, with 9 bases aligning to TRBD1. From germline, CDR1 is SGHRS and CDR2 YFSETQ. CDR3 length: 14 amino acids. V was pared by 4 bases and J by 5 bases, with 6 bases of the junction left unmatched. The CDR3 reads CASSEQGARTEAFF. Here the CDR3 DNA reads TGCGCCAGCAGCGAACAGGGGGCGCGGACTGAAGCTTTCTTT.

The V and J genes are TRBV5-1 and TRBJ2-2; 7 bases are shared with TRBD1. Germline V gene data show CDR1 as SGHRS and CDR2 as YFSETQ. V shed 0 bases and J 4 bases; nucleotides not matched to a gene: 6. The CDR3 length is 16 residues. The CDR3 bases are TGCGCCAGCAGCTTGGAGACAGGGTTAGCCACCGGGGAGCTGTTTTTT. This encodes CASSLETGLATGELFF.

There are a few counts of this clone. This chain uses TRBV6-5 with TRBJ1-5; possible D gene TRBD1, 5 bases. V was cut by 0 bases and J by 7 bases, with 13 bases left in between. This CDR3 has 15 amino acids. From germline, CDR1 is MNHEY and CDR2 SVGAGI. The CDR3 protein is CASSYSWGTGQPQHF. CDR3 bases: TGTGCCAGCAGTTACTCGTGGGGGACTGGCCAGCCCCAGCATTTT.

The rearrangement joins TRBV19 to TRBJ1-6; 9 bases are shared with TRBD1. CDR1 is LNHDA and CDR2 is SQIVND in the germline V gene (reference sequence). This CDR3 spans 17 amino acids. Trimming took 6 bases from V and 0 from J; bases not matched to a gene: 6. In DNA, the CDR3 is TGTGCCAGTAGGACCGGGACAGGGAGCTCCTATAATTCACCCCTCCACTTT. Translation gives CASRTGTGSSYNSPLHF. Combining the CDR3 with reference TRBV19 and TRBJ1-6 gives the whole variable domain DGGITQSPKYLFRKEGQNVTLSCEQNLNHDAMYWYRQDPGQGLRLIYYSQIVNDFQKGDIAEGYSVSREKKESFPLTVTSAQKNPTAFYLCASRTGTGSSYNSPLHFGNGTRLTVT.

The genes are TRBV2 and TRBJ1-1; D gene unclear. V lost 6 bases and J lost 1, with 15 bases in between. CDR1 and CDR2 from the germline V gene are SNHLY and FYNNEI. This CDR3 has 15 amino acids. Here the CDR3 reads CASSESGTTNTEAFF. Written as DNA, the CDR3 is TGTGCCAGCAGCGAGTCGGGAACCACGAACACTGAAGCTTTCTTT.